This is a list of T cell receptor beta chains from one sample in a study of blood T cell repertoires in COVID-19. Sequencing was performed with immunoSEQ multiplex PCR; in TCRdb, only in-frame clones are kept and a portion is missing. The data show tens of thousands of clones, around 79% seen once. The sample taken for sequencing was peripheral blood. These receptors came from a man aged 50 to 60 with acute or convalescent COVID-19. Each CDR3 is given with its conserved first and last residue. The D gene is left open where the match is weak. Rows may omit the clone size; those that give it use once, few, many or a size class.

d_gene: TRBD1; abundance: -; v_gene: TRBV6-2/TRBV6-3; j_gene: TRBJ1-1; CDR3aa: CASSPRDRRHTEAFF; CDR3nt: TGTGCCAGCAGTCCCCGGGACAGGCGGCACACTGAAGCTTTCTTT
d_gene: TRBD1; abundance: -; v_gene: TRBV10-2; j_gene: TRBJ1-5; CDR3aa: CASREADRANQPQHF; CDR3nt: TGCGCCAGCAGAGAAGCAGACAGGGCGAATCAGCCCCAGCATTTT
d_gene: TRBD1; abundance: -; v_gene: TRBV7-3; j_gene: TRBJ1-1; CDR3aa: CASSPQGVTEAFF; CDR3nt: TGTGCCAGCAGCCCTCAGGGGGTCACTGAAGCTTTCTTT
d_gene: TRBD2; abundance: once; v_gene: TRBV29-1; j_gene: TRBJ2-1; CDR3aa: CSAPATSGLSSYNEQFF; CDR3nt: TGCAGCGCCCCTGCGACTAGCGGGCTGAGCTCCTACAATGAGCAGTTCTTC
d_gene: TRBD1; abundance: -; v_gene: TRBV18; j_gene: TRBJ1-4; CDR3aa: CASSPTGIATNEKLFF; CDR3nt: TGTGCCAGCTCACCGACAGGGATTGCAACTAATGAAAAACTGTTTTTT
d_gene: -; abundance: once; v_gene: TRBV7-7; j_gene: TRBJ2-1; CDR3aa: CASSLDLRSEQFF; CDR3nt: TGTGCCAGCAGCTTAGATCTTCGGAGTGAGCAGTTCTTC
d_gene: TRBD1; abundance: -; v_gene: TRBV5-6; j_gene: TRBJ1-6; CDR3aa: CASSNRGYYNSPLHF; CDR3nt: TGTGCCAGCAGCAACAGGGGGTACTATAATTCACCCCTCCACTTT
d_gene: TRBD1; abundance: -; v_gene: TRBV19; j_gene: TRBJ1-2; CDR3aa: CASSRGQSYGYTF; CDR3nt: TGTGCCAGTAGTAGGGGACAGTCCTATGGCTACACCTTC
d_gene: -; abundance: -; v_gene: TRBV29-1; j_gene: TRBJ2-7; CDR3aa: CSVEKGKYEQYF; CDR3nt: TGCAGCGTTGAAAAGGGGAAGTACGAGCAGTACTTC
d_gene: TRBD1; abundance: -; v_gene: TRBV27; j_gene: TRBJ2-7; CDR3aa: CASSAGQATVEYF; CDR3nt: TGTGCCAGCAGTGCGGGACAGGCCACAGTGGAGTACTTC
d_gene: -; abundance: once; v_gene: TRBV29-1; j_gene: TRBJ1-1; CDR3aa: CSASRGNTEAFF; CDR3nt: TGCAGCGCATCCCGGGGGAACACTGAAGCTTTCTTT
d_gene: -; abundance: -; v_gene: TRBV2; j_gene: TRBJ1-6; CDR3aa: CASCGQPNSPLHF; CDR3nt: TGTGCCAGCTGTGGACAGCCTAATTCACCCCTCCACTTT
d_gene: -; abundance: -; v_gene: TRBV7-8; j_gene: TRBJ1-1; CDR3aa: CASSLDRGNTEAFF; CDR3nt: TGTGCCAGCAGCTTAGACCGGGGAAACACTGAAGCTTTCTTT
d_gene: TRBD2; abundance: few; v_gene: TRBV28; j_gene: TRBJ2-7; CDR3aa: CATEGLDSYEQYF; CDR3nt: TGTGCCACCGAGGGACTAGACTCCTACGAGCAGTACTTC
d_gene: TRBD1; abundance: -; v_gene: TRBV19; j_gene: TRBJ1-6; CDR3aa: CASSNRQGDLYNSPLHF; CDR3nt: TGTGCCAGTAGTAACCGACAGGGCGATCTGTATAATTCACCCCTCCACTTT
d_gene: TRBD1; abundance: -; v_gene: TRBV28; j_gene: TRBJ1-2; CDR3aa: CASSFRDRGPIGGYTF; CDR3nt: TGTGCCAGCAGTTTTAGGGACAGGGGGCCGATTGGGGGCTACACCTTC
d_gene: TRBD2; abundance: -; v_gene: TRBV28; j_gene: TRBJ2-7; CDR3aa: CASRPREASYEQYF; CDR3nt: TGTGCCAGCCGACCTCGGGAGGCATCCTACGAGCAGTACTTC
d_gene: -; abundance: -; v_gene: TRBV7-2; j_gene: TRBJ2-5; CDR3aa: CASSLRPGVQETQYF; CDR3nt: TGTGCCAGCAGCTTACGACCAGGTGTTCAAGAGACCCAGTACTTC
d_gene: -; abundance: -; v_gene: TRBV19; j_gene: TRBJ1-1; CDR3aa: CATRQAPSEAFF; CDR3nt: TGTGCCACCCGACAGGCGCCTTCTGAAGCTTTCTTT
d_gene: TRBD1; abundance: -; v_gene: TRBV6-5; j_gene: TRBJ1-1; CDR3aa: CASSPQGVLNTEAFF; CDR3nt: TGTGCCAGCAGTCCGCAGGGGGTACTGAACACTGAAGCTTTCTTT
d_gene: -; abundance: few; v_gene: TRBV6-5; j_gene: TRBJ1-5; CDR3aa: CASRKGGENQPQHF; CDR3nt: TGTGCCAGCAGGAAGGGGGGGGAAAATCAGCCCCAGCATTTT
d_gene: -; abundance: -; v_gene: TRBV27; j_gene: TRBJ1-2; CDR3aa: CASSRQPNYGYTF; CDR3nt: TGTGCCAGCAGTCGACAGCCTAACTATGGCTACACCTTC
d_gene: TRBD2; abundance: -; v_gene: TRBV27; j_gene: TRBJ2-1; CDR3aa: CASSYDLGGVLHEQFF; CDR3nt: TGTGCCAGCAGCTATGATCTCGGGGGGGTCTTGCATGAGCAGTTCTTC
d_gene: TRBD1; abundance: -; v_gene: TRBV19; j_gene: TRBJ1-3; CDR3aa: CASRQGTLESGNTIYF; CDR3nt: TGTGCCAGCAGACAGGGGACTCTCGAATCTGGAAACACCATATATTTT
d_gene: TRBD1; abundance: -; v_gene: TRBV10-3; j_gene: TRBJ1-1; CDR3aa: CAISESGTGNTEAFF; CDR3nt: TGTGCCATCAGTGAGTCCGGGACAGGTAACACTGAAGCTTTCTTT
d_gene: TRBD1; abundance: once; v_gene: TRBV18; j_gene: TRBJ1-6; CDR3aa: CASSPPKGANSPLHF; CDR3nt: TGTGCCAGCTCACCACCAAAGGGGGCAAATTCACCCCTCCACTTT
d_gene: TRBD2; abundance: -; v_gene: TRBV2; j_gene: TRBJ2-7; CDR3aa: CASSLGGSSYEQYF; CDR3nt: TGTGCCAGCAGCCTCGGGGGGTCTTCCTACGAGCAGTACTTC
d_gene: TRBD1; abundance: -; v_gene: TRBV28; j_gene: TRBJ2-1; CDR3aa: CASRTEGNRGGEQFF; CDR3nt: TGTGCCAGCAGAACAGAGGGGAACAGGGGCGGTGAGCAGTTCTTC
d_gene: -; abundance: -; v_gene: TRBV9; j_gene: TRBJ2-2; CDR3aa: CASSPAGLGTGELFF; CDR3nt: TGTGCCAGCAGCCCGGCGGGACTGGGGACCGGGGAGCTGTTTTTT
d_gene: -; abundance: -; v_gene: TRBV5-4; j_gene: TRBJ2-5; CDR3aa: CASSNPIVLGTQYF; CDR3nt: TGTGCCAGCAGCAACCCAATAGTTCTTGGGACCCAGTACTTC
d_gene: -; abundance: -; v_gene: TRBV3-1/TRBV3-2; j_gene: TRBJ2-6; CDR3aa: CASSQTPLVIAGANVLTF; CDR3nt: TGTGCCAGCAGCCAAACCCCACTAGTCATCGCTGGGGCCAACGTCCTGACTTTC
d_gene: TRBD1; abundance: few; v_gene: TRBV5-6; j_gene: TRBJ1-1; CDR3aa: CASSLLGQGGAEAFF; CDR3nt: TGTGCCAGCAGCTTGCTTGGACAGGGTGGGGCTGAAGCTTTCTTT
d_gene: -; abundance: once; v_gene: TRBV20-1; j_gene: TRBJ1-6; CDR3aa: CSASLQGALSNSPLHF; CDR3nt: TGCAGTGCTAGTTTGCAGGGCGCCCTCTCCAATTCACCCCTCCACTTT
d_gene: -; abundance: -; v_gene: TRBV7-2; j_gene: TRBJ2-1; CDR3aa: CASSLVGAGYNEQFF; CDR3nt: TGTGCCAGCAGCTTAGTAGGGGCAGGTTACAATGAGCAGTTCTTC
d_gene: -; abundance: -; v_gene: TRBV13; j_gene: TRBJ1-6; CDR3aa: CASSGGDGSPLHF; CDR3nt: TGTGCCAGCTCAGGAGGGGATGGCTCACCCCTCCACTTT
d_gene: -; abundance: -; v_gene: TRBV7-2; j_gene: TRBJ1-1; CDR3aa: CASSLGRNTEAFF; CDR3nt: TGTGCCAGCAGCTTAGGCAGAAACACTGAAGCTTTCTTT
d_gene: -; abundance: -; v_gene: TRBV9; j_gene: TRBJ1-1; CDR3aa: CASSVDSKNTEAFF; CDR3nt: TGTGCCAGCAGCGTAGACTCGAAGAACACTGAAGCTTTCTTT
d_gene: -; abundance: few; v_gene: TRBV6-2/TRBV6-3; j_gene: TRBJ1-1; CDR3aa: CASSYSTVWRSNTEAFF; CDR3nt: TGTGCCAGCAGTTACTCGACAGTGTGGCGGTCGAACACTGAAGCTTTCTTT
d_gene: -; abundance: -; v_gene: TRBV5-1; j_gene: TRBJ2-7; CDR3aa: CASSLRVTDEQYF; CDR3nt: TGCGCCAGCAGCTTGAGGGTGACAGACGAGCAGTACTTC
d_gene: TRBD2; abundance: -; v_gene: TRBV11-3; j_gene: TRBJ2-7; CDR3aa: CASSLAGGQYEQYF; CDR3nt: TGTGCCAGCAGCTTGGCGGGAGGGCAATACGAGCAGTACTTC
d_gene: -; abundance: -; v_gene: TRBV18; j_gene: TRBJ2-3; CDR3aa: CASSLDRDTYTDTQYF; CDR3nt: TGTGCCAGCTCACTGGACCGGGACACCTACACAGATACGCAGTATTTT